This T cell receptor beta chain is from a study of OX40 agonist ivuxolimab in advanced cancers. The CDR3 covers 14 residues. Germline V gene data show CDR1 as SEHNR and CDR2 as FQNEAQ (reference sequence). Trimming removed 2 bases from V and 3 bases from J, with 11 bases in between. Here immunoSEQ multiplex PCR was the method, and the copy in TCRdb shows in-frame clones only, minus some. The data hold around 19,000 clones, with around 67% observed a single time. This clone was detected ten times or more. This clonotype was sampled from an adult with an advanced solid tumor such as melanoma, head and neck, liver or kidney cancer. Specimen: CD4+ or CD8+ T cells sorted from blood, collected in a trial of the OX40 agonist ivuxolimab. The chain employs TRBV7-9 and TRBJ2-7; weak D call: TRBD2 (5 bases). The CDR3 DNA follows: TGTGCCAGCAGCTTAAGCGGACGGAACTACGAGCAGTACTTC. Its protein is CASSLSGRNYEQYF.